A selection of T cell receptor beta chains follows, all from one sample in a study of cytomegalovirus exposure and HLA in healthy donors. Clones were read by immunoSEQ multiplex PCR, and TCRdb kept only the in-frame ones, dropping some. The sample holds roughly 190,000 clones, roughly four fifths seen once. The sequenced material came from PBMCs. These receptors were obtained from a man aged 40-50 years in good health and CMV-seropositive. The CDR3 runs from the conserved cysteine through the conserved F or W. A D gene is named only where the DNA matches it firmly. The listing skips clone size in some rows; elsewhere it reads once, few, many or a size class.

j_call v_call clone_size d_call cdr3_aa cdr3_nt
TRBJ2-7 TRBV30 . TRBD1 CAWGAGTAYEQYF TGTGCCTGGGGTGCCGGGACAGCCTACGAGCAGTACTTC
TRBJ1-5 TRBV4-1 . TRBD1 CASSQWDSPNQPQHF TGCGCCAGCAGCCAGTGGGACAGCCCCAATCAGCCCCAGCATTTT
TRBJ2-7 TRBV21-1 . . CASKACTRNEQYF TGTGCCAGCAAGGCGTGCACGCGGAACGAGCAGTACTTC
TRBJ2-7 TRBV9 . . CASSVYRLGCDRTTPNEQYF TGTGCCAGCAGCGTATACCGATTGGGGTGTGACAGAACGACCCCCAACGAGCAGTACTTC
TRBJ2-7 TRBV18 . TRBD2 CASSPPAGGSYEQYF TGTGCCAGCTCACCACCAGCGGGAGGTTCCTACGAGCAGTACTTC
TRBJ2-4 TRBV6-5 . . CASSSGQTENIQYF TGTGCCAGCAGTTCTGGACAGACCGAAAACATTCAGTACTTC
TRBJ2-2 TRBV6-1 . . CASSRTGELFF TGTGCCAGCAGCCGCACCGGGGAGCTGTTTTTT
TRBJ1-5 TRBV19 . . CASSIGGRGLTRNQPQHF TGTGCCAGTAGTATAGGCGGCAGGGGCCTCACCCGGAATCAGCCCCAGCATTTT
TRBJ1-5 TRBV28 . . CASMSPGSNQPQHF TGTGCCAGCATGTCACCCGGGAGCAATCAGCCCCAGCATTTT
TRBJ2-1 TRBV2 . TRBD2 CASSGTSYNEQFF TGTGCCAGCAGTGGGACTAGCTACAATGAGCAGTTCTTC
TRBJ1-2 TRBV6-5 . TRBD1 CASSEKGQGGGYTF TGTGCCAGCAGTGAAAAGGGACAGGGGGGTGGCTACACCTTC
TRBJ2-1 TRBV7-8 . . CASSLATGISYNEQFF TGTGCCAGCAGCTTAGCCACAGGGATCTCCTACAATGAGCAGTTCTTC
TRBJ2-3 TRBV28 . TRBD1 CASSHRTGGSDTQYF TGTGCCAGCAGCCACCGGACAGGGGGATCAGATACGCAGTATTTT
TRBJ1-3 TRBV29-1 . . CSVGAASGNTIYF TGCAGCGTGGGGGCCGCCTCTGGAAACACCATATATTTT
TRBJ1-2 TRBV5-8 . . CASTGWYGYTF TGTGCCAGTACAGGGTGGTATGGCTACACCTTC
TRBJ2-1 TRBV11-2 . TRBD2 CASSPRTSGGNNEQFF TGTGCCAGCAGCCCCCGGACTAGCGGGGGGAACAATGAGCAGTTCTTC
TRBJ1-1 TRBV5-1 . TRBD1 CASSDRGLVTEAFF TGCGCCAGCAGCGACAGGGGATTGGTCACTGAAGCTTTCTTT
TRBJ1-1 TRBV7-9 . TRBD1 CASSPKTGGTEAFF TGTGCCAGCAGCCCTAAGACAGGGGGCACTGAAGCTTTCTTT
TRBJ2-7 TRBV5-8 . TRBD1 CASSYRDSLYEQYF TGTGCCAGCAGCTACCGGGACAGCCTCTACGAGCAGTACTTC
TRBJ2-2 TRBV7-9 . TRBD1 CASSLFGQAGGELFF TGTGCCAGCAGCTTATTCGGACAGGCAGGCGGGGAGCTGTTTTTT
TRBJ1-1 TRBV18 few TRBD1 CASSPGTGRNTEAFF TGTGCCAGCTCACCAGGGACAGGAAGGAACACTGAAGCTTTCTTT
TRBJ2-7 TRBV5-4 . TRBD1 CASRPGQGVHEQYF TGTGCCAGCAGACCGGGACAGGGGGTCCACGAGCAGTACTTC
TRBJ2-7 TRBV5-8 . TRBD2 CASSFREVSYEQYF TGTGCCAGCAGCTTCCGGGAGGTCTCCTACGAGCAGTACTTC
TRBJ2-1 TRBV18 . TRBD2 CASSPPSREGEQFF TGTGCCAGCTCACCACCAAGCCGGGAGGGTGAGCAGTTCTTC
TRBJ2-7 TRBV5-4 . . CASSPGTPPLEQYF TGTGCCAGCAGCCCCGGGACTCCTCCCCTCGAGCAGTACTTC
TRBJ2-2 TRBV7-9 . . CASSPRASNTGELFF TGTGCCAGCAGCCCCAGGGCGTCGAACACCGGGGAGCTGTTTTTT
TRBJ1-2 TRBV9 . . CASSDSPYGYTF TGTGCCAGCAGCGACAGCCCCTATGGCTACACCTTC
TRBJ2-7 TRBV28 . TRBD1 CASSLGQVEQYF TGTGCCAGCAGTTTGGGACAGGTCGAGCAGTACTTC
TRBJ2-1 TRBV30 . TRBD2 CAWSGLRLAGTYNEQFF TGTGCCTGGAGTGGCCTGCGCCTAGCGGGGACCTACAATGAGCAGTTCTTC
TRBJ2-5 TRBV7-7 few TRBD2 CASSLGGSSGSQETQYF TGTGCCAGCAGCTTAGGTGGGTCTAGCGGGAGCCAAGAGACCCAGTACTTC
TRBJ2-1 TRBV7-8 . . CASSLVPSHITNEQFF TGTGCCAGCAGCTTAGTCCCTAGCCACATCACCAATGAGCAGTTCTTC
TRBJ2-1 TRBV9 . . CASSGEGGAAEQFF TGTGCCAGCAGCGGGGAAGGGGGGGCGGCTGAGCAGTTCTTC
TRBJ2-3 TRBV9 . TRBD2 CASSPGLAGDTDTQYF TGTGCCAGCAGCCCGGGACTAGCGGGAGACACAGATACGCAGTATTTT
TRBJ2-6 TRBV4-3 . . CASSQDLTPRTGANVLTF TGCGCCAGCAGCCAAGATCTGACCCCCAGGACTGGGGCCAACGTCCTGACTTTC
TRBJ1-1 TRBV19 . . CASSIVAALNTEAFF TGTGCCAGTAGTATAGTGGCGGCCCTGAACACTGAAGCTTTCTTT
TRBJ2-1 TRBV27 . TRBD2 CASSLSGTSGGYEQFF TGTGCCAGCAGTTTATCGGGGACTAGCGGGGGTTATGAGCAGTTCTTC
TRBJ2-1 TRBV11-3 . TRBD1 CASSHGTAYNEQFF TGTGCCAGCAGCCACGGGACAGCCTACAATGAGCAGTTCTTC
TRBJ2-7 TRBV5-4 . TRBD1 CASSPPPGTGYEQYF TGTGCCAGCAGCCCCCCGCCCGGGACAGGGTACGAGCAGTACTTC
TRBJ2-7 TRBV28 . TRBD1 CACRGGTGVDEQYF TGTGCCTGCAGAGGCGGGACAGGGGTTGATGAGCAGTACTTC
TRBJ2-1 TRBV12-5 . TRBD1 CASGQGTPSGEQFF TGTGCTAGTGGACAGGGGACACCCTCGGGTGAGCAGTTCTTC
TRBJ2-7 TRBV18 . . CASSPNLSYEQYF TGTGCCAGCTCACCGAATCTATCCTACGAGCAGTACTTC
TRBJ1-2 TRBV5-1 . . CASSPDIGYGYTF TGCGCCAGCAGCCCGGACATAGGCTATGGCTACACCTTC
TRBJ1-3 TRBV18 . . CASSPAASSGNTIYF TGTGCCAGCTCACCGGCAGCGAGCTCTGGAAACACCATATATTTT
TRBJ1-4 TRBV30 . . CAWSAKLGQRMGTNEKLFF TGTGCCTGGAGTGCAAAACTTGGACAGCGCATGGGAACTAATGAAAAACTGTTTTTT
TRBJ1-5 TRBV10-3 . TRBD1 CATDPSGTVDSNQPQHF TGTGCCACCGACCCTTCCGGGACAGTCGATAGCAATCAGCCCCAGCATTTT
TRBJ1-2 TRBV6-5 few TRBD1 CASSDVGQDYGYTF TGTGCCAGCAGTGATGTTGGACAGGATTATGGCTACACCTTC
TRBJ2-5 TRBV4-1 . TRBD1 CASSQAASGTGLETQYF TGCGCCAGCAGCCAAGCGGCCTCCGGGACAGGGCTGGAGACCCAGTACTTC
TRBJ2-5 TRBV25-1 once . CASAPWATQETQYF TGTGCCAGCGCGCCTTGGGCTACCCAAGAGACCCAGTACTTC
TRBJ1-6 TRBV27 . TRBD1 CASSYETGGDWSPLHF TGTGCCAGCAGTTACGAGACAGGGGGCGATTGGTCACCCCTCCACTTT
TRBJ2-7 TRBV28 . . CASSLLSYEQYF TGTGCCAGCAGTTTGCTATCCTACGAGCAGTACTTC
TRBJ2-6 TRBV7-8 . TRBD2 CASTQSGGGPGANVLTF TGTGCCAGCACCCAAAGCGGGGGGGGGCCTGGGGCCAACGTCCTGACTTTC
TRBJ1-6 TRBV5-1 . . CASSLEGSSPLHF TGCGCCAGCAGCTTGGAGGGGTCTTCACCCCTCCACTTT
TRBJ2-5 TRBV6-1 once TRBD2 CASSGLAGEQETQYF TGTGCCAGCAGTGGACTAGCGGGGGAGCAAGAGACCCAGTACTTC
TRBJ2-1 TRBV19 . TRBD2 CSSGDSSYNEQFF TGTTCGAGCGGGGATAGCTCCTACAATGAGCAGTTCTTC
TRBJ1-1 TRBV9 . TRBD1 CASSVGQGTDTEAFF TGTGCCAGCAGCGTGGGACAGGGGACCGACACTGAAGCTTTCTTT
TRBJ2-3 TRBV2 . TRBD2 CASSGGGWADTQYF TGTGCCAGCAGTGGGGGGGGTTGGGCAGATACGCAGTATTTT
TRBJ1-6 TRBV6-5 once TRBD1 CASSYWDRANSPLHF TGTGCCAGCAGTTATTGGGACAGGGCTAATTCACCCCTCCACTTT